Sequencing of this T cell receptor (beta chain) was carried out in a study of blood T cell repertoires in COVID-19. Study as a whole: The origin of the acute and convalescent COVID-19 samples was the United States, Italy and Spain.

Per germline, CDR1 KGHDR and CDR2 SFDVKD. The V segment lost 1 base and the J segment 1 base; nucleotides outside the gene matches: 3. The CDR3 runs 16 residues. The protocol was immunoSEQ multiplex PCR, while the TCRdb copy is restricted to in-frame clones and leaves out a portion. The sample carries some 490,000 clones, 80% to 90% recorded once. The sample taken for sequencing was peripheral blood. The receptor was derived from a human donor in a cohort sampled during active COVID-19. The chain combines TRBV24-1 with TRBJ2-5, with 9 bases fitting TRBD2. The CDR3 DNA reads as TGTGCCACCAGTGATTTCCCGACTAGCGGCCAAGAGACCCAGTACTTC. Translation: CATSDFPTSGQETQYF.